The next 20 T cell receptor beta chains were all read from a single sample in a study of T-cell reconstitution after alpha-beta-depleted transplantation in children. Unique molecular identifiers were incorporated when the TCRbeta library was constructed. TCRdb ran MiXCR on the PCR reads and lists one entry per CDR3 protein. The sample has just under 150,000 distinct CDR3 sequences; around 10% are singletons. The material was PBMCs, mostly from graft donor cells, obtained 180 days after TCRalphabeta/CD19-depleted stem cell transplant. The receptors shown here come from a female patient aged 2-9 years who had a stem cell transplant for congenital amegakaryocytic thrombocytopenia, so the T cells may come from the graft donor.

This chain links TRBV10-3 with TRBJ2-1; D gene ambiguous. V was cut by 4 bases and J by 3 bases, with 10 bases left in between. The CDR3 has 14 residues. Germline V gene lookup returns CDR1 ENHRY and CDR2 SYGVKD. The CDR3 loop is CAISGPRGYNEQFF. The CDR3 coding sequence is TGTGCCATCAGTGGGCCCCGTGGCTACAATGAGCAGTTCTTC.

V usage is TRBV28 and J usage is TRBJ2-7, with TRBD1 matching 7 bases. The CDR3 sequence is 13 residues long. Per the germline V gene, CDR1 is MDHEN and CDR2 is SYDVKM. J was trimmed by 3 bases and V by 8 bases; bases with no gene match: 7. The CDR3 nucleotides are TGTGCCAGCCAGACAGGGTTTGGCTACGAGCAGTACTTC. Protein sequence: CASQTGFGYEQYF.

This clonotype was picked up a small number of times. V is TRBV20-1 and J is TRBJ2-3; 10 bases are a match to TRBD2. V lost 3 bases, J lost 0 bases, and 9 bases stayed unmatched. Germline V CDR1 and CDR2: DFQATT, SNEGSKA (reference sequence). This CDR3 comprises 17 residues. This CDR3 reads CSARGPWTSGSTDTQYF. Here the CDR3 DNA reads TGCAGTGCTAGGGGCCCGTGGACTAGCGGAAGCACAGATACGCAGTATTTT.

The chain links TRBV20-1 to TRBJ1-1; D is possibly TRBD1 (6 bases). This CDR3 has 14 amino acids. V lost 4 bases and J lost 0, with 12 bases in between. Germline-derived CDR1 and CDR2 are DFQATT and SNEGSKA (reference sequence). CDR3 residues: CSAKTGPMNTEAFF. The CDR3 nucleotides read TGCAGTGCTAAGACAGGTCCCATGAACACTGAAGCTTTCTTT.

This clonotype has just a few counts. The V gene is TRBV24-1, the J gene TRBJ2-7; tentatively, D is TRBD1 or TRBD2 (6 bases each). Per the germline V gene, CDR1 is KGHDR and CDR2 is SFDVKD. The CDR3 is 14 residues long. V was clipped by 7 bases and J by 3 bases, with 15 bases between them. The CDR3 spells CATSSGAPDYEQYF. For the CDR3, the DNA is TGTGCCACCAGCTCGGGGGCGCCCGACTACGAGCAGTACTTC.

About this clonotype itself: A read error may be the cause here, since a much bigger clone is one base away. The chain recombines TRBV7-2 with TRBJ2-4; 7 bases match TRBD2. The CDR3 length is 16 residues. The germline CDR1 and CDR2 sequences are SGHTA and FQGNSA. The CDR3 reads CASSLGSAGVQNSQYF. Here the CDR3 DNA reads TGTGCCAGCAGCTTAGGGAGTGCGGGGGTCCAAAACAGTCAGTACTTC.

This clonotype was detected ten times or more. The chain has TRBV6-1 and TRBJ2-3, with D tentatively TRBD1 or TRBD2 (5 bases each). The ends were cut back, 6 bases at V and 4 bases at J, with 26 bases in the middle. This CDR3 comprises 18 residues. CDR1 and CDR2 (germline): MNHNS, SASEGT. Here the CDR3 DNA reads TGTGCCAGCAGACATCGGGAATCTAGGGGCATCTCTCCAGATACGCAGTATTTT. As protein: CASRHRESRGISPDTQYF.

Many counts were recorded for this clonotype. The rearrangement links TRBV6-2 or TRBV6-3 to TRBJ2-7; TRBD2 aligns across 7 bases. J lost 2 bases, V lost 7 bases, and 5 bases had no gene match. This CDR3 contains 13 residues. Germline CDR1 MNHEY, CDR2 SVGEGT. DNA for the CDR3: TGTGCCAGCAACCTAGCGGACCCCTACGAGCAGTACTTC. It translates to CASNLADPYEQYF.

This clonotype was observed at least ten times. The chain joins TRBV5-5 to TRBJ1-4, with D perhaps TRBD1 (6 bases). This CDR3 region has 15 residues. With 4 bases removed from V and 5 bases from J, the gap between germline ends came to 15 bases. CDR1 is SGHKS and CDR2 is YYEKEE in the germline V gene (reference sequence). CDR3 in amino acids: CASSPLQGGNEKLFF. The CDR3 DNA reads as TGTGCCAGCAGCCCCCTACAGGGCGGGAATGAAAAACTGTTTTTT.

This clonotype was seen repeatedly, ten times or more. The gene calls are TRBV28 and TRBJ1-6, with no clear D. Germline V CDR1 and CDR2: MDHEN, SYDVKM. CDR3 size: 14 residues. The V gene lost 5 bases and the J gene lost 10 bases, with 15 bases spanning the gap. Here the CDR3 DNA reads TGTGCCAGCAGTCTTTCCGGGGTGAAATCACCCCTCCACTTT. Its translation is CASSLSGVKSPLHF. Complete variable domain (other parts from reference TRBV28 and TRBJ1-6): DVKVTQSSRYLVKRTGEKVFLECVQDMDHENMFWYRQDPGLGLRLIYFSYDVKMKEKGDIPEGYSVSREKKERFSLILESASTNQTSMYLCASSLSGVKSPLHFGNGTRLTVT.

This clonotype was counted a few times. The J gene is TRBJ1-1, the V gene TRBV3-1; D is possibly TRBD1 (5 bases). Germline loops: CDR1 LGHDT, CDR2 YNNKEL (reference sequence). This CDR3 has 13 residues. V was shortened by 3 bases and J by 6 bases, with 11 bases between the two germline ends. CDR3 region: CASSQGDDAEAFF. As DNA, the CDR3 is TGTGCCAGCAGCCAGGGGGATGACGCTGAAGCTTTCTTT.

This clonotype occurred many times. The chain combines TRBV5-1 with TRBJ2-1; D is perhaps TRBD2 (5 bases). The CDR3 has 12 residues. V lost 8 bases and J 5 bases, leaving 11 bases between the germline ends. Germline V gene lookup returns CDR1 SGHRS and CDR2 YFSETQ. CDR3: CASGRSDNEQFF. DNA of the CDR3: TGCGCCAGTGGGAGAAGCGACAATGAGCAGTTCTTC.

This clonotype was seen more than once but under ten times. J is TRBJ2-5 and V is TRBV25-1; perhaps TRBD1 as D (6 bases). Germline lookup yields CDR1 MGHDK and CDR2 SYGVNS. V was clipped by 2 bases and J by 4 bases, with 11 bases between them. The CDR3 sequence is 14 residues long. The CDR3 region is CASSERGHGETQYF. The CDR3 DNA sequence: TGTGCCAGCAGTGAAAGGGGACACGGAGAGACCCAGTACTTC.

This clonotype appeared many times. V usage is TRBV7-2 and J usage is TRBJ1-2; TRBD1 agrees at 8 bases. The length of the CDR3 is 13 residues. J gave up 8 bases and V 5 bases, and 7 bases lay outside the gene matches. Germline CDR1 reads SGHTA; CDR2 reads FQGNSA. Here the CDR3 reads CASSIDRGRGYTF. CDR3 bases: TGTGCCAGCAGCATAGACAGGGGTCGGGGCTACACCTTC.

Only a few counts were recorded for this clonotype. The chain has TRBV5-6 and TRBJ2-2, with 9 bases lining up with TRBD2. V lost 4 bases to trimming and J lost 1 base; unmatched junction nucleotides: 8. The CDR3 runs 17 residues. Germline V CDR1 and CDR2: SGHDT, YYEEEE. The CDR3 region has the DNA TGTGCCAGCAGCGCACTGACTAGCGGTTTGAACACCGGGGAGCTGTTTTTT. Translating it yields CASSALTSGLNTGELFF.

This clonotype was found many times. CDR3 protein: CASSQEPGRVEETQYF. For the CDR3, the DNA is TGCGCCAGCAGCCAAGAGCCCGGGAGGGTTGAAGAGACCCAGTACTTC. The chain recombines TRBV4-1 with TRBJ2-5; 8 bases align to TRBD2. Germline assignment: CDR1 MGHRA and CDR2 YSYEKL. The CDR3 length is 16 residues. Trimming at V came to 0 bases and at J to 3 bases, leaving 6 bases not matched to a gene.

This chain joins TRBV20-1 and TRBJ2-3; 7 bases map to TRBD1. The J segment lost 2 bases and the V segment lost 6 bases, leaving 11 bases of the junction unmatched. The CDR3 is made up of 15 amino acids. Germline V gives CDR1 DFQATT, CDR2 SNEGSKA (reference sequence). DNA for the CDR3: TGCAGTGCCTACATGGGCCAGGGGGTCACAGATACGCAGTATTTT. This translates into CSAYMGQGVTDTQYF.

This clonotype was seen at least ten times. The rearrangement uses TRBV20-1 and TRBJ2-5, with TRBD1 as a possible D gene (5 bases). The V end was cut by 4 bases, the J end by 0 bases, with 9 bases between. Germline CDR1 reads DFQATT; CDR2 reads SNEGSKA (reference sequence). CDR3 size: 13 residues. The CDR3 DNA follows: TGCAGTGCTATCGACAGTCACCAAGAGACCCAGTACTTC. It codes for CSAIDSHQETQYF.

The sample holds a few counts of this clonotype. One junction end disagrees with the germline gene, perhaps due to a read error. The V and J genes are TRBV28 and TRBJ2-2; 8 bases line up with TRBD1. Germline CDR1 MDHEN, CDR2 SYDVKM. CDR3 length: 16 amino acids. The CDR3 nucleotides are TGTGCCAGCAGTTTGGTGGACAGGGCGAAAACCGGGGAGCTGTTTTTT. Translating gives CASSLVDRAKTGELFF.

V is TRBV20-1 and J is TRBJ2-3; 12 bases align to TRBD2. The CDR3 length is 15 residues. Germline trimming cut 0 bases from V and 6 bases from J; bases unmatched to any gene: 4. Looked up from germline, CDR1 is DFQATT and CDR2 is SNEGSKA (reference sequence). The CDR3 sequence: CSARDPSGRGDTQYF. DNA for the CDR3: TGCAGTGCTAGAGATCCTAGCGGGAGGGGGGATACGCAGTATTTT.